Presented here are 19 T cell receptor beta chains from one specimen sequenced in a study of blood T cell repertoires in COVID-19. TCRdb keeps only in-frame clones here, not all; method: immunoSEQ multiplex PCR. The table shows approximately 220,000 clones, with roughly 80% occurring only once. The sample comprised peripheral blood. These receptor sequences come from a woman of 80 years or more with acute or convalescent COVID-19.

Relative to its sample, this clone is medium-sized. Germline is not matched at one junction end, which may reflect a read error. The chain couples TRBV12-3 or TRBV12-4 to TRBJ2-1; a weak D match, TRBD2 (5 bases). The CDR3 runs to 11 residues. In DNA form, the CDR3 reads TGTGCCAGCAGTTTAGAAGAGGGTCGAGTCTTC. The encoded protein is CASSLEEGRVF.

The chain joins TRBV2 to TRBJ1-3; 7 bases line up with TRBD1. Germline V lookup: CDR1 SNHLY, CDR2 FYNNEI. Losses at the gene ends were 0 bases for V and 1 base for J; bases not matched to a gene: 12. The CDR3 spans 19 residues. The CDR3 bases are TGTGCCAGCAGTGAAGCCCTTTGGAGACAGGGTGATTCTGGAAACACCATATATTTT. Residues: CASSEALWRQGDSGNTIYF.

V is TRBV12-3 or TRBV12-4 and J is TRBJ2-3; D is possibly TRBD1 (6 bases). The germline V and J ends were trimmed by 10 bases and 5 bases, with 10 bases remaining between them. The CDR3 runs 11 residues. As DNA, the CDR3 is TGTGCCACAGGACAGATAGATACGCAGTATTTT. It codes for CATGQIDTQYF.

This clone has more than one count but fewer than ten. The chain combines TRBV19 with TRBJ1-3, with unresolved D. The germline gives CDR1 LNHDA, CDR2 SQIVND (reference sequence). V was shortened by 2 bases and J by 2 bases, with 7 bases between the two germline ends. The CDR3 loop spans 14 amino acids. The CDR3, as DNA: TGTGCCAGTAGTATAACGGGGACTGGAAACACCATATATTTT. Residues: CASSITGTGNTIYF.

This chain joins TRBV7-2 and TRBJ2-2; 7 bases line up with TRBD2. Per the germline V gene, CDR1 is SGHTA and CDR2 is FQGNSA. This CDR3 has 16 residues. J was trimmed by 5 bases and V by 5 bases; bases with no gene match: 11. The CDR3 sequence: CASSLPGGRVTGELFF. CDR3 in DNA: TGTGCCAGCAGCCTACCGGGGGGTCGAGTGACCGGGGAGCTGTTTTTT.

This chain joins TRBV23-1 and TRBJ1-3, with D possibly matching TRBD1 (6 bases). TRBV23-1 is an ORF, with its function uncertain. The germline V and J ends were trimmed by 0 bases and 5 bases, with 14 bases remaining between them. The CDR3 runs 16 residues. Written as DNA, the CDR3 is TGCGCCAGCAGTCAATCCTTGGCAGGGGATAGAAACACCATATATTTT. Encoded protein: CASSQSLAGDRNTIYF.

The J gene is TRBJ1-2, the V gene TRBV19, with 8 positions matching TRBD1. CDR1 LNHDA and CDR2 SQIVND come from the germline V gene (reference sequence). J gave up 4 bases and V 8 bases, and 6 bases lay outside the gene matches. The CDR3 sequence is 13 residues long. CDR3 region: CASGGQGLYGYTF. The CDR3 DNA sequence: TGTGCCAGTGGAGGACAGGGCCTCTATGGCTACACCTTC.

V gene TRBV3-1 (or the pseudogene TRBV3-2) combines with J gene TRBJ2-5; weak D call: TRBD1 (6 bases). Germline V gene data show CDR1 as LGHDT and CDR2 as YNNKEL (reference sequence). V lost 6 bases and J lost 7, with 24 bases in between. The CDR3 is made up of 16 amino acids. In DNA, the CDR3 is TGTGCCAGCAGTCCTGATTATTTCAGGGGCCTTGGGACCCAGTACTTC. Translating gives CASSPDYFRGLGTQYF.

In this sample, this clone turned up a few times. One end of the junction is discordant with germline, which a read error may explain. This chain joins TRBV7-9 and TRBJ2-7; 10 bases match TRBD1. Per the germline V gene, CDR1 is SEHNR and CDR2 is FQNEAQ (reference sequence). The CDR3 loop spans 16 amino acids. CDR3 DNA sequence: TGTGCCAGCAGCTTGGATCCGGGACAGGGGTCCTCCGAGCAGTACTTC. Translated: CASSLDPGQGSSEQYF.

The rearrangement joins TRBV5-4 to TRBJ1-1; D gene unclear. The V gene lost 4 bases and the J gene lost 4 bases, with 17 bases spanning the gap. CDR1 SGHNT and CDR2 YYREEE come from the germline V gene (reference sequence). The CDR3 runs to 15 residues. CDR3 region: CASSPPQMKSTEAFF. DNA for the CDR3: TGTGCCAGCAGCCCCCCACAGATGAAGAGCACTGAAGCTTTCTTT.

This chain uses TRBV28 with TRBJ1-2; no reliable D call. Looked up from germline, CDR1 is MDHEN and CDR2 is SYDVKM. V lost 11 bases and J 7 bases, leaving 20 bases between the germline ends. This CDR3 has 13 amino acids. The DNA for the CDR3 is TGTGCCTCGATGTACCGGGGTTCGCGTGGCTACACCTTC. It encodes CASMYRGSRGYTF.

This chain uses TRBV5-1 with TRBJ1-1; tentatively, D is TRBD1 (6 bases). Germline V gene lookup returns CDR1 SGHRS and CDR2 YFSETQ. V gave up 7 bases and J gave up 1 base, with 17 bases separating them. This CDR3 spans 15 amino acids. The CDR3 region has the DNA TGCGCCAGCCGGACGCAGGGGTCAGGGAACACTGAAGCTTTCTTT. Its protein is CASRTQGSGNTEAFF.

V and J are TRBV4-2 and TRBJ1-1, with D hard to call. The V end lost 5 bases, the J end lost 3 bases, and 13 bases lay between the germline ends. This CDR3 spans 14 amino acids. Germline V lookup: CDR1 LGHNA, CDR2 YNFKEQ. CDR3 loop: CASSYTAAHTEAFF. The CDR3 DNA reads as TGTGCCAGCAGCTACACCGCGGCACACACTGAAGCTTTCTTT.

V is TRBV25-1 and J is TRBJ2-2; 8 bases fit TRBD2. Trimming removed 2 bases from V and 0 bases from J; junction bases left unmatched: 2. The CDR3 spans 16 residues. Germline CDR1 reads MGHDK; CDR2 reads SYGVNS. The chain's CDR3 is CASSEVSGTNTGELFF. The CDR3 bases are TGTGCCAGCAGTGAAGTTAGCGGGACGAACACCGGGGAGCTGTTTTTT.

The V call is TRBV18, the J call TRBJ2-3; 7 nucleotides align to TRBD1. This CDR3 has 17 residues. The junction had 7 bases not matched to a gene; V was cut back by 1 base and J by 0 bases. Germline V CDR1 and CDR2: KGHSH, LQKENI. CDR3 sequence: CASSPQRQGLSTDTQYF. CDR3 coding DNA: TGTGCCAGCTCACCACAAAGACAGGGATTGAGCACAGATACGCAGTATTTT.

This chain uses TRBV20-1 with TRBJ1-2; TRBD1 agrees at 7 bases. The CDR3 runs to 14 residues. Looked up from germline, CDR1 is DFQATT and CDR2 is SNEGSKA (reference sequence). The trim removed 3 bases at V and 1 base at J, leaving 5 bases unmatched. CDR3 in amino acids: CSASVRDSNYGYTF. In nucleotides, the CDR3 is TGCAGTGCTAGTGTCCGGGACAGTAACTATGGCTACACCTTC.

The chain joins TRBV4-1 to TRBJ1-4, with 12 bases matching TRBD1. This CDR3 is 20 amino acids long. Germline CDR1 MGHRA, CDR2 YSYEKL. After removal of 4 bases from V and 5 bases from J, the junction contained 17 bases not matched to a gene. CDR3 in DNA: TGCGCCAGCAGCCTACCCATGGGACAGGGGGCCCTAGTTTCCAATGAAAAACTGTTTTTT. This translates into CASSLPMGQGALVSNEKLFF.

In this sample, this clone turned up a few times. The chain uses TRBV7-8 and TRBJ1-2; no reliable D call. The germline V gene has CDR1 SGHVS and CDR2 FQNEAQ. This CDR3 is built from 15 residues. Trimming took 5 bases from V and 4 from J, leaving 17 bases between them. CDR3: CASSRRLRDGYGYTF. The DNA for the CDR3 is TGTGCCAGCAGCCGCCGGCTCCGGGATGGCTATGGCTACACCTTC.

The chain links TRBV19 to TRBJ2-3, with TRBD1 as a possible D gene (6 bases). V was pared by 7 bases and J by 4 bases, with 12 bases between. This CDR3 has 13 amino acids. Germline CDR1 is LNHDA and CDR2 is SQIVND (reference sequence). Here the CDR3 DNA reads TGTGCCAGTAAACAGGGAACGGCAGATACGCAGTATTTT. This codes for CASKQGTADTQYF.